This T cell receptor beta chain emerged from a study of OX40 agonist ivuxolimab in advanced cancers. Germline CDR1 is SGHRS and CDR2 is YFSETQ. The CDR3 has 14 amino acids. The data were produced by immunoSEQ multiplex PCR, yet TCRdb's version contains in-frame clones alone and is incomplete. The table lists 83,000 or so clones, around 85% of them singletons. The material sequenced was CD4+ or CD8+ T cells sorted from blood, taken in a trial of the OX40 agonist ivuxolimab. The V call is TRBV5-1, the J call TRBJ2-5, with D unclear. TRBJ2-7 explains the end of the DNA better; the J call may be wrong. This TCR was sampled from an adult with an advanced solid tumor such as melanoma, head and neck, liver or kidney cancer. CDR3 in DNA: TGCGCCAGCAGCTTTCTGGCGTCGCAAAACGAGCAGTACTTC. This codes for CASSFLASQNEQYF.